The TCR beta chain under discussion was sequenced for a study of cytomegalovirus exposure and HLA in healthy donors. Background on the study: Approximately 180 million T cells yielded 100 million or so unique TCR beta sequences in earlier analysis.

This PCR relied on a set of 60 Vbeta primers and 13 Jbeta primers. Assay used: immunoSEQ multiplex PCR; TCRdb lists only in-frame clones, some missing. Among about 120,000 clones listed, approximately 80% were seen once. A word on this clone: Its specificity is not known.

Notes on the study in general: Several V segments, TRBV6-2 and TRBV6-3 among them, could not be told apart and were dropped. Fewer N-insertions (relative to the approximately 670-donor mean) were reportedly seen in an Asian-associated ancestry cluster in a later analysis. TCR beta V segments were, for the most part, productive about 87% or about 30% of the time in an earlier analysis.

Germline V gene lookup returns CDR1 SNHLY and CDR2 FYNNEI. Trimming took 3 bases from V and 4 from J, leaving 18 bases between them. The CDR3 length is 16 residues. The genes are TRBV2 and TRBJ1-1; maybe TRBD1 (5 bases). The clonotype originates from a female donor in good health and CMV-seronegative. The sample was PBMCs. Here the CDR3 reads CASSEMAGLSSTEAFF. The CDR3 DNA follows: TGTGCCAGCAGTGAGATGGCAGGGCTTTCTAGCACTGAAGCTTTCTTT. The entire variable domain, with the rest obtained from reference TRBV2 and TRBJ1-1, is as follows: EPEVTQTPSHQVTQMGQEVILRCVPISNHLYFYWYRQILGQKVEFLVSFYNNEISEKSEIFDDQFSVERPDGSNFTLKIRSTKLEDSAMYFCASSEMAGLSSTEAFFGQGTRLTVV.